This T cell receptor beta chain stems from a study of shared clonotypes between healthy human individuals. CD45RO-negative cells were positively selected for CCR7, leaving out terminally differentiated effector memory CD45RA+ cells. The protocol was immunoSEQ multiplex PCR, while the TCRdb copy is restricted to in-frame clones and leaves out a portion. Here the sample spans roughly 890,000 clones, nearly 95% being singletons. V lost 8 bases and J lost 4, with 9 bases in between. The CDR3 contains 11 residues. Germline V gives CDR1 MGHDK, CDR2 SYGVNS. The receptor was isolated from a man aged 25 to 40 in good health. The sequencing sample was made of naive CD8+ T cells sorted from blood. V gene TRBV25-1 combines with J gene TRBJ2-7; D not certain. CDR3 nucleotide sequence: TGTGCCAGCTCCCTCGGTTACGAGCAGTACTTC. Amino acids: CASSLGYEQYF.